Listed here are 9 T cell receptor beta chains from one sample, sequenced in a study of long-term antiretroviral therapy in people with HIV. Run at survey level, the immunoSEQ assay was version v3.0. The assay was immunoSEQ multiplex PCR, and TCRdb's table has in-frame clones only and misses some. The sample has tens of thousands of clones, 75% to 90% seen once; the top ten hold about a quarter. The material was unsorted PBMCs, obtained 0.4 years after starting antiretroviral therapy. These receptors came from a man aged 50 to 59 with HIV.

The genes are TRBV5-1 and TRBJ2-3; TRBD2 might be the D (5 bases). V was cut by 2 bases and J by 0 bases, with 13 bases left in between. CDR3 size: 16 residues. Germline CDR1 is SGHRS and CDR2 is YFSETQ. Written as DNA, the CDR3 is TGCGCCAGCAGCTTATTCCTAGCAACTAGCACAGATACGCAGTATTTT. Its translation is CASSLFLATSTDTQYF.

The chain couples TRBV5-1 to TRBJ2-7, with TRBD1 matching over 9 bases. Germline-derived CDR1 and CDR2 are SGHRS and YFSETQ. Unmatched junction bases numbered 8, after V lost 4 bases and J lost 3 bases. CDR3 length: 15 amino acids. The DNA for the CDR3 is TGCGCCAGCAGCCTTACCGGGACAGGGTACTACGAGCAGTACTTC. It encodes CASSLTGTGYYEQYF.

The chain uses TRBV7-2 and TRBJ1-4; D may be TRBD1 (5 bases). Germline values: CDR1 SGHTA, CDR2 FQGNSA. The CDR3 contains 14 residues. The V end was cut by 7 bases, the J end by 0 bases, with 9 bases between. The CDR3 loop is CASKDIPTNEKLFF. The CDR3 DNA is TGTGCCAGCAAGGACATCCCAACTAATGAAAAACTGTTTTTT.

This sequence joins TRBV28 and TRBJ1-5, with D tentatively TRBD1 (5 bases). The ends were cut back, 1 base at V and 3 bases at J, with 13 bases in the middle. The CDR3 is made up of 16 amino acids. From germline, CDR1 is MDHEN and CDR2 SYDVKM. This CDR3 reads CASSLSPGHPNQPQHF. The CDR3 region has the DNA TGTGCCAGCAGTTTATCCCCCGGACATCCCAATCAGCCCCAGCATTTT.

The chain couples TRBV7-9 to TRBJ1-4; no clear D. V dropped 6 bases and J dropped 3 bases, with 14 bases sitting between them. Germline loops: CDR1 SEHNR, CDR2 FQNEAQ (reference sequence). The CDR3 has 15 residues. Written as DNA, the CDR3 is TGTGCCAGCAGTCCCGGTGGGAGCCCTAATGAAAAACTGTTTTTT. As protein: CASSPGGSPNEKLFF.

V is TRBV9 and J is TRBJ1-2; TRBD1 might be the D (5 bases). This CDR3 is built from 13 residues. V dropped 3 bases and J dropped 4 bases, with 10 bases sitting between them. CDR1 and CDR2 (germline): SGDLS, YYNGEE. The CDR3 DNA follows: TGTGCCAGCAGCGGAACAGGAAGCTATGGCTACACCTTC. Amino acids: CASSGTGSYGYTF.

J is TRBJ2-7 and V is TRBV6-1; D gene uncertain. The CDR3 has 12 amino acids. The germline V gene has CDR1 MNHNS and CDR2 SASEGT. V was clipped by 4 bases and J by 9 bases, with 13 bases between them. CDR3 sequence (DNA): TGTGCCAGCAGTGGGCAGACGTCAACGCAGTACTTC. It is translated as CASSGQTSTQYF.

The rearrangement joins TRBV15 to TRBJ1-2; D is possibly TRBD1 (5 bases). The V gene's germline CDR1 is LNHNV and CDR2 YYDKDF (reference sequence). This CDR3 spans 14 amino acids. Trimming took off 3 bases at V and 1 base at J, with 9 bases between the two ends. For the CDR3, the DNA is TGTGCCACCAGCAGGGCAGGGATTAACTATGGCTACACCTTC. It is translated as CATSRAGINYGYTF. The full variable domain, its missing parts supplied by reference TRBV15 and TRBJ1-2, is DAMVIQNPRYQVTQFGKPVTLSCSQTLNHNVMYWYQQKSSQAPKLLFHYYDKDFNNEADTPDNFQSRRPNTSFCFLDIRSPGLGDTAMYLCATSRAGINYGYTFGSGTRLTVV.

The CDR3 nucleotides read TGTGCCAGCAGCCCACCGACTGCGGGTGATACGCAGTATTTT. This sequence encodes CASSPPTAGDTQYF. V gene TRBV2 combines with J gene TRBJ2-3; possibly TRBD2 for D (5 bases). The CDR3 is 14 residues long. V was clipped by 6 bases and J by 6 bases, with 16 bases between them. Germline CDR1 is SNHLY and CDR2 is FYNNEI. The variable domain in full, completed from reference TRBV2 and TRBJ2-3, reads EPEVTQTPSHQVTQMGQEVILRCVPISNHLYFYWYRQILGQKVEFLVSFYNNEISEKSEIFDDQFSVERPDGSNFTLKIRSTKLEDSAMYFCASSPPTAGDTQYFGPGTRLTVL.